The 20 T cell receptor beta chains below were found in one sample sequenced in a study of T cell repertoires in cytomegalovirus infection. TCRdb ran MiXCR on the reads and lists one entry per CDR3 protein. The table shows 360,000 or so distinct CDR3 sequences, with nearly 35% occurring only once. No cognate antigen is known for these TCRs. The sequencing here drew on cultured PBMCs, taken from culture after CMV antigen stimulation. The receptors derive from a human donor in good health (CMV status not recorded). Some clones in this sample may be carry-over from other donors' samples.

The chain joins TRBV27 to TRBJ2-4; D not certain. CDR1 is MNHEY and CDR2 is SMNVEV in the germline V gene (reference sequence). Trimming pared 0 bases from V and 0 bases from J, leaving 6 bases between. There are 15 residues in the CDR3. The CDR3 sequence: CASSLSLLAKNIQYF. CDR3 DNA: TGTGCCAGCAGTTTATCGCTGCTAGCCAAAAACATTCAGTACTTC.

This chain uses TRBV27 with TRBJ1-6; TRBD1 agrees at 9 bases. V trimming: 3 bases; J trimming: 11 bases; junction bases outside the gene matches: 11. CDR3 length equals 16 residues. Germline CDR1 and CDR2: MNHEY and SMNVEV (reference sequence). The CDR3 DNA reads as TGTGCCAGCAGTTTGCCACCGGGACAGGGTATAGCACCCCTCCACTTT. Its protein is CASSLPPGQGIAPLHF.

There are many counts of this clonotype. This chain uses TRBV20-1 with TRBJ1-5, with 8 bases that match TRBD1. There are 12 residues in the CDR3. Germline CDR1 reads DFQATT; CDR2 reads SNEGSKA (reference sequence). The ends lost 5 bases at V and 7 bases at J; junction bases unmatched: 4. The CDR3 nucleotides read TGCAGTGCTTCCGGACAGGGCCAGCCCCAGCATTTT. Protein sequence: CSASGQGQPQHF.

This clonotype has more than one count but fewer than ten. J is TRBJ2-7 and V is TRBV14; 7 bases align to TRBD1. V lost 1 base and J lost 2; bases outside the gene matches: 8. CDR3 size: 16 residues. Germline loops: CDR1 SGHDN, CDR2 FVKESK. In nucleotides, the CDR3 is TGTGCCAGCAGCCAAGGTCAGGGGGTACTTCCCTACGAGCAGTACTTC. Protein: CASSQGQGVLPYEQYF.

The genes are TRBV27 and TRBJ2-5; D remains ambiguous. CDR1 and CDR2 from the germline V gene are MNHEY and SMNVEV (reference sequence). The V end was cut by 3 bases, the J end by 5 bases, with 19 bases between. The CDR3 spans 16 residues. The CDR3 here is CASSFGQVHSLETQYF. CDR3 nucleotides: TGTGCCAGCAGTTTCGGGCAGGTCCATAGTCTGGAGACCCAGTACTTC.

The J gene is TRBJ2-5, the V gene TRBV10-3, with 10 bases matching TRBD1. The V gene's germline CDR1 is ENHRY and CDR2 SYGVKD. The J segment lost 2 bases and the V segment lost 3 bases, leaving 3 bases of the junction unmatched. The CDR3 extends over 15 amino acids. CDR3 loop: CAISEGTGVQETQYF. The CDR3 coding sequence is TGTGCCATCAGTGAAGGGACAGGGGTTCAAGAGACCCAGTACTTC.

This chain joins TRBV27 and TRBJ1-2; a weak D match, TRBD1 (6 bases). The CDR3 totals 14 residues. Germline V CDR1 and CDR2: MNHEY, SMNVEV (reference sequence). Between the trimmed V and J ends, which lost 6 bases and 6 bases, there was a span of 17 bases. CDR3 residues: CASREGGTRDGYTF. CDR3 bases: TGTGCCAGCAGGGAGGGGGGGACCCGGGATGGCTACACCTTC.

The chain combines TRBV4-2 with TRBJ1-2; tentative D call: TRBD1 (5 bases). V was clipped by 1 base and J by 4 bases, with 16 bases between them. Looked up from germline, CDR1 is LGHNA and CDR2 is YNFKEQ. This CDR3 is 16 amino acids long. As DNA, the CDR3 is TGTGCCAGCAGCCAAGGGCGGGACCTTGGGGGCTATGGCTACACCTTC. Protein: CASSQGRDLGGYGYTF.

In its sample, this clonotype was seen once. The chain joins TRBV10-3 to TRBJ1-2, with 9 bases identical to TRBD1. The V and J ends lost 5 bases and 0 bases, in that order; junction bases with no gene match: 19. This CDR3 contains 20 residues. Germline CDR1 reads ENHRY; CDR2 reads SYGVKD. The CDR3 DNA reads TGTGCCATCAGTACCTGGACAGGGGACCGCCTGACGGGCCCTAACTATGGCTACACCTTC. It encodes CAISTWTGDRLTGPNYGYTF.

The chain has TRBV10-3 and TRBJ2-5; D not certain. Trimming left V 3 bases short and J 1 base short, with 9 bases between. Germline V gives CDR1 ENHRY, CDR2 SYGVKD. The CDR3 is 14 amino acids. DNA of the CDR3: TGTGCCATCAGTGATTCGGTGGTCCAAGAGACCCAGTACTTC. This gives the protein CAISDSVVQETQYF.

V is TRBV6-5 and J is TRBJ1-1; D gene unclear. Germline assignment: CDR1 MNHEY and CDR2 SVGAGI. The length of the CDR3 is 14 residues. The ends were cut back, 8 bases at V and 4 bases at J, with 17 bases in the middle. As DNA, the CDR3 is TGTGCCAGCCAGGCTTGGGTGCACGGCACTGAAGCTTTCTTT. Protein product: CASQAWVHGTEAFF.

This chain connects TRBV20-1 to TRBJ2-1, with 7 bases fitting TRBD1. V was pared by 6 bases and J by 0 bases, with 11 bases of the junction left unmatched. The CDR3 runs 16 residues. Germline CDR1 reads DFQATT; CDR2 reads SNEGSKA (reference sequence). CDR3 in amino acids: CSAIPDRASSYNEQFF. The CDR3 DNA sequence: TGCAGTGCCATCCCCGACAGGGCGAGCTCCTACAATGAGCAGTTCTTC.

This clonotype was recorded many times. This chain joins TRBV20-1 and TRBJ2-3; D remains ambiguous. Trimming pared 4 bases from V and 2 bases from J, leaving 19 bases between. CDR1 DFQATT and CDR2 SNEGSKA come from the germline V gene (reference sequence). This CDR3 is built from 16 residues. This CDR3 reads CSAKVPLVLSTDTQYF. For the CDR3, the DNA is TGCAGTGCTAAGGTTCCGCTGGTTTTATCCACAGATACGCAGTATTTT.

V and J are TRBV5-6 and TRBJ2-7; D is unclear. Trimming took 0 bases from V and 2 from J, leaving 6 bases between them. CDR1 and CDR2 from the germline V gene are SGHDT and YYEEEE. This CDR3 comprises 13 residues. This chain's CDR3 is CASSLDTPYEQYF. DNA of the CDR3: TGTGCCAGCAGCTTGGACACTCCCTACGAGCAGTACTTC.

The chain uses TRBV6-5 and TRBJ2-5; D remains ambiguous. The CDR3 is 15 amino acids. Trimming removed 0 bases from V and 2 bases from J, with 10 bases in between. Per the germline V gene, CDR1 is MNHEY and CDR2 is SVGAGI. CDR3 in DNA: TGTGCCAGCAGTTACTCTGGCTTGGCGCAAGAGACCCAGTACTTC. Protein sequence: CASSYSGLAQETQYF.

This clonotype was seen only a few times. The chain has TRBV7-2 and TRBJ2-2; 15 bases are shared with TRBD2. CDR1 is SGHTA, CDR2 FQGNSA, per germline. The CDR3 length is 19 residues. Germline trimming cut 3 bases from V and 3 bases from J; bases unmatched to any gene: 8. CDR3 nucleotide sequence: TGTGCCAGCAGCTTCTGGGGACTAGCGGGAGGCGTACACACCGGGGAGCTGTTTTTT. Its translation is CASSFWGLAGGVHTGELFF. Using reference TRBV7-2 and TRBJ2-2 for the parts outside the CDR3, the full variable domain is GAGVSQSPSNKVTEKGKDVELRCDPISGHTALYWYRQSLGQGLEFLIYFQGNSAPDKSGLPSDRFSAERTGGSVSTLTIQRTQQEDSAVYLCASSFWGLAGGVHTGELFFGEGSRLTVL.

The rearrangement joins TRBV7-2 to TRBJ1-6; 7 nucleotides match TRBD1. The CDR3 spans 14 residues. The trim removed 5 bases at V and 13 bases at J, leaving 11 bases unmatched. Germline lookup yields CDR1 SGHTA and CDR2 FQGNSA. The CDR3 here is CASSRRDSYSPLHF. The CDR3 bases are TGTGCCAGCAGCCGGCGGGACAGCTACTCTCCCCTCCACTTT.

This clonotype was counted once. V is TRBV6-5 and J is TRBJ2-6; tentatively, D is TRBD2 (5 bases). The germline V gene has CDR1 MNHEY and CDR2 SVGAGI. The CDR3 length is 17 residues. V gave up 7 bases and J gave up 2 bases, with 18 bases separating them. CDR3 in DNA: TGTGCCAGCACCCGGGCGGGTTCTCTGGCTGGGGCCAACGTCCTGACTTTC. Translation: CASTRAGSLAGANVLTF.

The table lists this clonotype with a few counts. The chain carries TRBV19 and TRBJ1-2, with unresolved D. Germline V gene data show CDR1 as LNHDA and CDR2 as SQIVND (reference sequence). V lost 6 bases to trimming and J lost 6 bases, with 5 bases between them. This CDR3 has 10 residues. The CDR3 DNA follows: TGTGCCAGTAGGCTTGATGGCTACACCTTC. Translating it yields CASRLDGYTF.

The CDR3 nucleotides read TGTGCCAGCACCAAATTCGGGACAGCCGTTTCGGAGCCTGAAGCTTTCTTT. This gives the protein CASTKFGTAVSEPEAFF. The V and J genes are TRBV6-1 and TRBJ1-1, with TRBD1 matching 7 bases. The germline CDR1 and CDR2 sequences are MNHNS and SASEGT. V was clipped by 7 bases and J by 6 bases; unmatched bases: 20. The CDR3 has 17 amino acids.